This is a list of T cell receptor beta chains from one sample in a study of blood T cells in healthy people across ages. One entry per CDR3 protein results from TCRdb running MiXCR on the 5' RACE reads. The sample carries about 1,000,000 distinct CDR3 sequences, 35% to 50% recorded once. What was sequenced was blood. The source is a woman aged 60-70 years in good health. Each CDR3 is given with its conserved first and last residue. A D gene is named only where the DNA matches it firmly. Size is omitted from some rows. Given values are once, few, many or a class for expanded clones.

v_call	clone_size	j_call	d_call	cdr3_nt	cdr3_aa
TRBV2	few	TRBJ2-4	-	TGTGCCAGCAGTGGGACGGAGGAGCAGTACTTC	CASSGTEEQYF
TRBV12-3/TRBV12-4	-	TRBJ1-2	-	TGTGCCATCTGGGACCCAGCTAACTATGGCTACACCTTC	CAIWDPANYGYTF
TRBV10-3	-	TRBJ2-7	TRBD1	TGTGCCATCAGCCATCCAGGGGGCCAATACTCCTACGAGCAGTACTTC	CAISHPGGQYSYEQYF
TRBV12-3/TRBV12-4	few	TRBJ1-4	-	TGTGCCAGCAGCCCAGGGGCACCCAGTGAAAAACTGTTTTTT	CASSPGAPSEKLFF
TRBV7-8	many	TRBJ2-1	-	TGTGCCAGCAGCTTAGCGGGAGAGTACAATGAGCAGTTCTTC	CASSLAGEYNEQFF
TRBV25-1	-	TRBJ2-1	-	TGTGCCAGCCCATGGGGCCAGCGAGTTACTTTCGGTGAGCAGTTCTTC	CASPWGQRVTFGEQFF
TRBV12-3/TRBV12-4	few	TRBJ2-1	-	TGTGCCAGCAGCTTCGGGAGTACGAATGAGCAGTTCTTC	CASSFGSTNEQFF
TRBV7-3	-	TRBJ2-3	-	TGTGCCAGCAGCTTAACACGGGGGAGCACAGATACGCAGTATTTT	CASSLTRGSTDTQYF
TRBV29-1	-	TRBJ2-1	-	TGCAGCGTTGAAGATATCAATGAGCAGTTCTTC	CSVEDINEQFF
TRBV18	few	TRBJ1-5	-	TGTGCCAGCTCATCGGGGGCTGGCAATCAGCCCCAGCATTTT	CASSSGAGNQPQHF
TRBV20-1	-	TRBJ1-2	-	TGCAGTGCTAAAGAAGCAAACTATGGCTACACCTTC	CSAKEANYGYTF
TRBV4-2	few	TRBJ2-7	-	TGTGCCAGCAGCCAACTCTCGACAGGCTCCTACGAGCAGTACTTC	CASSQLSTGSYEQYF
TRBV7-6	-	TRBJ2-3	TRBD2	TGTGCCAGCAGCTCTCAACCGGGACTAAGCACAGATACGCAGTATTTT	CASSSQPGLSTDTQYF
TRBV25-1	-	TRBJ2-5	-	TGTGCCAGCAGTGAGTCTGGCATACAAGAGACCCAGTACTTC	CASSESGIQETQYF
TRBV25-1	few	TRBJ2-5	TRBD1	TGTGCCAGCAGTGGAAACATCAGGGGGGAGACCCAGTACTTC	CASSGNIRGETQYF
TRBV19	-	TRBJ2-3	TRBD1	TGTGCCAGTAGTATAGATCCGTCGCGGACAGGGACCACAGATACGCAGTATTTT	CASSIDPSRTGTTDTQYF
TRBV9	-	TRBJ2-3	TRBD2	TGTGCCAGCAGCGCCACTGCTAGCGGTTACACAGATACGCAGTATTTT	CASSATASGYTDTQYF
TRBV2	few	TRBJ1-2	TRBD1	TGTGCCAGCAGTGGAGAGACAGGGAGAGACTATGGCTACACCTTC	CASSGETGRDYGYTF
TRBV5-1	-	TRBJ2-1	-	TGCGCCAGCAGCCCCTACACGAATGAGCAGTTCTTC	CASSPYTNEQFF
TRBV14	-	TRBJ1-6	-	TGTGCCAGCAGCCCTCGGGCCAACGACGTGTCACCCCTCCACTTT	CASSPRANDVSPLHF
TRBV7-9	few	TRBJ2-4	TRBD2	TGTGCCAGCAGCGAAAATTCCGGGAGGAAGGGCCAAAACATTCAGTACTTC	CASSENSGRKGQNIQYF
TRBV21-1	-	TRBJ2-5	-	TGTGCCAGCAGCAGAGGACAGACCACCATGCAAGAGACCCAGTACTTC	CASSRGQTTMQETQYF
TRBV7-2	few	TRBJ2-7	-	TGTGCCAGCAGCTTGCTAGCGTCGATTTACGGGCAGTACTTC	CASSLLASIYGQYF
TRBV14	once	TRBJ2-5	-	TGTGCCAGCAGCCCACCCTTTCAGGGACGAGGGGGTGAGCAGTACTTC	CASSPPFQGRGGEQYF
TRBV10-3	-	TRBJ2-7	TRBD2	TGTGCCATCAGTGGGACTAGCGGGAGTGAGTACAATGAGCAGTACTTC	CAISGTSGSEYNEQYF
TRBV9	-	TRBJ2-1	-	TGTGCCAGTGGGCCCGGGGGACGAAATGAGCAGTTCTTC	CASGPGGRNEQFF
TRBV14	-	TRBJ2-7	TRBD2	TGTGCCAGCAGCCAAGGACTAGCGGGAGTCGGGTACGAGCAGTACTTC	CASSQGLAGVGYEQYF
TRBV6-5	many	TRBJ2-2	-	TGTGCCAGCAGTTACTCCGGCTCCGTCGCGACGAACACCGGGGAGCTGTTTTTT	CASSYSGSVATNTGELFF
TRBV20-1	many	TRBJ2-7	TRBD2	TGCAGTGCTAGTGCAGGGACTAGCGGGGGACGGAAGTACTTC	CSASAGTSGGRKYF
TRBV3-1	-	TRBJ2-7	-	TGTGCCAGCAGCCAATTCCCCGACAATGAGCAGTACTTC	CASSQFPDNEQYF
TRBV21-1	-	TRBJ1-1	-	TGTGCCAGCAGGGTCAATGAAGCTTTCTTT	CASRVNEAFF
TRBV6-5	-	TRBJ2-3	-	TGTGCCAGCAGTTACCGGGGCACGGGCACAGATACGCAGTATTTT	CASSYRGTGTDTQYF
TRBV18	-	TRBJ2-7	-	TGTGCCAGCTCACCCTCGCAGGCAATCTCCTACGAGCAGTACTTC	CASSPSQAISYEQYF
TRBV18	-	TRBJ2-3	-	TGTGCCAGCTCACCCGAACGGACAGCCAGCACAGATACGCAGTATTTT	CASSPERTASTDTQYF